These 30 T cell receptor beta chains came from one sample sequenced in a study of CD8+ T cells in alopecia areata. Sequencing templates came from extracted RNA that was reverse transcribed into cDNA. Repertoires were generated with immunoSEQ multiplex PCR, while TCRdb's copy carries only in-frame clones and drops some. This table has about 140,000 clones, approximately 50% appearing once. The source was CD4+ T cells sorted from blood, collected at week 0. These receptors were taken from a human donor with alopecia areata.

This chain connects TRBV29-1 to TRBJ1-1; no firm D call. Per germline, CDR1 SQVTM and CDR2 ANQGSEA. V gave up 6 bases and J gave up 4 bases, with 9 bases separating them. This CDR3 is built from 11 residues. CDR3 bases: TGCAGCGTAAGGCGTGGCACTGAAGCTTTCTTT. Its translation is CSVRRGTEAFF.

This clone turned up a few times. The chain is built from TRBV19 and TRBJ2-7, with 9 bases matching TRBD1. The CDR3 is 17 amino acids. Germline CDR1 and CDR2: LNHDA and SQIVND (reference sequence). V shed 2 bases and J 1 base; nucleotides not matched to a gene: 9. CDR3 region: CASSIPSGGTGSYEQYF. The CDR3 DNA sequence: TGTGCCAGTAGTATACCTTCGGGTGGGACAGGGTCCTACGAGCAGTACTTC.

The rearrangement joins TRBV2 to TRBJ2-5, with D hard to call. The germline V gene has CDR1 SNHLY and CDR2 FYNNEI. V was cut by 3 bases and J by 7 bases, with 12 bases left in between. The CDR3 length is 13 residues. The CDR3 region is CASSDSARRTQYF. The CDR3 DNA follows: TGTGCCAGCAGTGACTCAGCGAGAAGGACCCAGTACTTC.

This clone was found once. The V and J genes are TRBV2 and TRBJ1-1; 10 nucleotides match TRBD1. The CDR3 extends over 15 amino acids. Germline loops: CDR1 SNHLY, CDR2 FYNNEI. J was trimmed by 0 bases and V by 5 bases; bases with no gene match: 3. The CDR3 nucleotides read TGTGCCAGCAGTCGACAGGGGGCCCTGAACACTGAAGCTTTCTTT. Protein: CASSRQGALNTEAFF. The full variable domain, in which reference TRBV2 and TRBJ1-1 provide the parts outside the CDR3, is EPEVTQTPSHQVTQMGQEVILRCVPISNHLYFYWYRQILGQKVEFLVSFYNNEISEKSEIFDDQFSVERPDGSNFTLKIRSTKLEDSAMYFCASSRQGALNTEAFFGQGTRLTVV.

The CDR3 DNA follows: TGTGCCAGCAGTTTATCCCTAGTGACAGGGTTGGGGATGTATGGCTACACCTTC. Its translation is CASSLSLVTGLGMYGYTF. The chain joins TRBV27 to TRBJ1-2; 7 bases agree with TRBD1. Trimming removed 0 bases from V and 5 bases from J; junction bases left unmatched: 15. This CDR3 comprises 18 residues. Germline V gene lookup returns CDR1 MNHEY and CDR2 SMNVEV (reference sequence).

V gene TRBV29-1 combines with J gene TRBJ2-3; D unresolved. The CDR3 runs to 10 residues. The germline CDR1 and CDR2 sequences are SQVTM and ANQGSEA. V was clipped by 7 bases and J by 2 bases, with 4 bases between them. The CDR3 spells CSGSTDTQYF. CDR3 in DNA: TGCAGCGGTTCCACAGATACGCAGTATTTT.

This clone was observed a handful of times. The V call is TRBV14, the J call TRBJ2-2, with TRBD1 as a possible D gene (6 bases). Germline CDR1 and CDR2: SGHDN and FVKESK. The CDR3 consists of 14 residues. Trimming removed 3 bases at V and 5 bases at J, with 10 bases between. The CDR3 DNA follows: TGTGCCAGCAGCCATGTCAGGGGAACCGGGGAGCTGTTTTTT. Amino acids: CASSHVRGTGELFF.

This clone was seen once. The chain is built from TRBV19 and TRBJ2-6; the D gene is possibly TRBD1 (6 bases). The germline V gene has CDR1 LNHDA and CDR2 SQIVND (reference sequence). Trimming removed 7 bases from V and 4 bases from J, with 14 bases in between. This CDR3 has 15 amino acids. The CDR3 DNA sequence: TGTGCCAGTAACAAACAGGGCTCCGGGGCCAACGTCCTGACTTTC. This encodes CASNKQGSGANVLTF.

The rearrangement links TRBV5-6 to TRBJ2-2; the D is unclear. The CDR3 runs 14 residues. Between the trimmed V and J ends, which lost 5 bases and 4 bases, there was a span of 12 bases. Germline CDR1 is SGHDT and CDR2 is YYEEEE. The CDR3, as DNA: TGTGCCAGCAGGTATTGGGCCCTCACCGGGGAGCTGTTTTTT. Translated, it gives CASRYWALTGELFF.

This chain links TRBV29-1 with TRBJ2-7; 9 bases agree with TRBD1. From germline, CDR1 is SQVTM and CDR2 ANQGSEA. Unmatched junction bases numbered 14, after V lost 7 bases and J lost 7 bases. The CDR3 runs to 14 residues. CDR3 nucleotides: TGCAGCGCCACTCCGGGGACAGGGATGTGGGAGCAGTACTTC. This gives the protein CSATPGTGMWEQYF.

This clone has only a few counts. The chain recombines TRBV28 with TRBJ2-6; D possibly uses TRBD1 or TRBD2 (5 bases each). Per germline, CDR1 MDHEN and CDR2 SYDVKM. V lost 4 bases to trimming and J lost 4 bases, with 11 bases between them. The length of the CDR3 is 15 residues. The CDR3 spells CASSSGGGGANVLTF. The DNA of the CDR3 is TGTGCCAGCAGTTCTGGGGGTGGAGGGGCCAACGTCCTGACTTTC. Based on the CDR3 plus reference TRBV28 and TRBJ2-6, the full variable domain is DVKVTQSSRYLVKRTGEKVFLECVQDMDHENMFWYRQDPGLGLRLIYFSYDVKMKEKGDIPEGYSVSREKKERFSLILESASTNQTSMYLCASSSGGGGANVLTFGAGSRLTVL.

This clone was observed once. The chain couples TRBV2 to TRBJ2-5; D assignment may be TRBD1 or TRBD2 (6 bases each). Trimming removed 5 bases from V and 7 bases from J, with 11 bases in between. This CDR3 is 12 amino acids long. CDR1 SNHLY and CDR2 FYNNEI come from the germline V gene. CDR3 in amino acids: CASSRQEGTQYF. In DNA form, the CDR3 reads TGTGCCAGCAGTAGACAGGAGGGGACCCAGTACTTC.

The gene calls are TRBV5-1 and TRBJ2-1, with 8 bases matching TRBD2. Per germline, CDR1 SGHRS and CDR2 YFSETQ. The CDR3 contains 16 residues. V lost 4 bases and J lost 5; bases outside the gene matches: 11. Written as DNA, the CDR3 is TGCGCCAGCAGCCCCCGAGAAGCGGGAGTACACAATGAGCAGTTCTTC. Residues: CASSPREAGVHNEQFF.

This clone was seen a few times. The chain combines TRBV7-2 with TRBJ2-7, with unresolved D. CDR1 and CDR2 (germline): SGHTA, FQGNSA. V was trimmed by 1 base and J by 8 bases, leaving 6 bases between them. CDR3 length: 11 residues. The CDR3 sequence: CASSLVAKQYF. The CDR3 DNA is TGTGCCAGCAGCTTAGTGGCAAAGCAGTACTTC.

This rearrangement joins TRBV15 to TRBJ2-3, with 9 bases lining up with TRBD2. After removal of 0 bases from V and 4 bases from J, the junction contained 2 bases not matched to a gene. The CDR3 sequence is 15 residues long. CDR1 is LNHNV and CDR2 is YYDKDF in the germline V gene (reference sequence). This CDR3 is CATSREREGADTQYF. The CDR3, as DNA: TGTGCCACCAGCAGAGAGCGGGAGGGGGCAGATACGCAGTATTTT.

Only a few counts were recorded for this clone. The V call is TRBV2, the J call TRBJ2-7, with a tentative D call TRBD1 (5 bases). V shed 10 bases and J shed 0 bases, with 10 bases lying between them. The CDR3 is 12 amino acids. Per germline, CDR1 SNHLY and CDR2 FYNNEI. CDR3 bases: TGTGCCACCCAGGACAACTCCTACGAGCAGTACTTC. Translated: CATQDNSYEQYF.

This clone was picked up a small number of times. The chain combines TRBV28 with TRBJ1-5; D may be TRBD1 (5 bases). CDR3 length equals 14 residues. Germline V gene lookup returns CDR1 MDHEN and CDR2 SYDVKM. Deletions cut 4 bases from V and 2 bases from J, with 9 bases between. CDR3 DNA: TGTGCCAGCAGTTATGACAGAGGCAATCAGCCCCAGCATTTT. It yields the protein CASSYDRGNQPQHF.

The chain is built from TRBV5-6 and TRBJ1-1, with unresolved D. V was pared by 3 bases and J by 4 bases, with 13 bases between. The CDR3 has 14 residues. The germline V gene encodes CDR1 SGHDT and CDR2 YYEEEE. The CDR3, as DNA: TGTGCCAGCAGCTCGGGGAGGCTAGGCACTGAAGCTTTCTTT. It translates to CASSSGRLGTEAFF.

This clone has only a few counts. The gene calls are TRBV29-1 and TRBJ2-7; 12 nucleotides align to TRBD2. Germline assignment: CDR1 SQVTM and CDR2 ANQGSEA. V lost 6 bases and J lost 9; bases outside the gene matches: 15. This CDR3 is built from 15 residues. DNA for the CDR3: TGCAGCGTCCTGGGACTAGCGGGCCTAGGGAGTCGGCAGTACTTC. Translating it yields CSVLGLAGLGSRQYF.

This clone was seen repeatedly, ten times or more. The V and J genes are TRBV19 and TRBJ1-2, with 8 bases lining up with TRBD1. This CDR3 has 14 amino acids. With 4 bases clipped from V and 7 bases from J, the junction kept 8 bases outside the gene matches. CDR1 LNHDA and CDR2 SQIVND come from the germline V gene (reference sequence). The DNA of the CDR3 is TGTGCCAGTAGTACCGGACAGGGAAGAGGTGGCTACACCTTC. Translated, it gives CASSTGQGRGGYTF.

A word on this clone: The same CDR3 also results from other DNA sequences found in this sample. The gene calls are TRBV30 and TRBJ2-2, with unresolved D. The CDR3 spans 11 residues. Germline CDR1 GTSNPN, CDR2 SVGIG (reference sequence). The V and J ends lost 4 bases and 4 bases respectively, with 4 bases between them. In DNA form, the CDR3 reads TGTGCCTGGACCTCCACCGGGGAGCTGTTTTTT. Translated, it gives CAWTSTGELFF.

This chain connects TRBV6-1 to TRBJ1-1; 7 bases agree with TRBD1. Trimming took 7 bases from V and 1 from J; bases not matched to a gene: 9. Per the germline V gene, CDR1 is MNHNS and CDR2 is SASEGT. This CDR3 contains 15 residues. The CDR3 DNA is TGTGCCAGCAACCTAGGGGGCAGGCCGAACACTGAAGCTTTCTTT. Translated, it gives CASNLGGRPNTEAFF.

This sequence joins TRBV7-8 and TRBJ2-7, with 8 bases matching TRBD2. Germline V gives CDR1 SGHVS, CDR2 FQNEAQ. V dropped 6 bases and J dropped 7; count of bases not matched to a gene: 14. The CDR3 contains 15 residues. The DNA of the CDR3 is TGTGCCAGCAGTCTCGAGGAGCGGGGGCCGGAGGAGCAGTACTTC. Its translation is CASSLEERGPEEQYF.

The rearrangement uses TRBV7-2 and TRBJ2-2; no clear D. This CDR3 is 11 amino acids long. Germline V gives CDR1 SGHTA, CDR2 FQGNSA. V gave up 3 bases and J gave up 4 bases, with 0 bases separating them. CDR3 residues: CASSFTGELFF. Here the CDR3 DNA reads TGTGCCAGCAGCTTCACCGGGGAGCTGTTTTTT. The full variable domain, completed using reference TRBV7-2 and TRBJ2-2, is GAGVSQSPSNKVTEKGKDVELRCDPISGHTALYWYRQSLGQGLEFLIYFQGNSAPDKSGLPSDRFSAERTGGSVSTLTIQRTQQEDSAVYLCASSFTGELFFGEGSRLTVL.

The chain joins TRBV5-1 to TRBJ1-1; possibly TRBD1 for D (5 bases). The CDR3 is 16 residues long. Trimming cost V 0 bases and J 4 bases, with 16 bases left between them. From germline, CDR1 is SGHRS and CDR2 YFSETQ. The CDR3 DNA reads TGCGCCAGCAGCTTGGCCGGGACGGGAGGTAGCACTGAAGCTTTCTTT. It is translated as CASSLAGTGGSTEAFF.

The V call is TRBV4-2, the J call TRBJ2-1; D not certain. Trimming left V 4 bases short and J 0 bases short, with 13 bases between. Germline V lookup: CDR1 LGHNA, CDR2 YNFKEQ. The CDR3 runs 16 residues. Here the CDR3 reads CASSREARASYNEQFF. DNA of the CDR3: TGTGCCAGCAGCCGGGAAGCTCGGGCCTCCTACAATGAGCAGTTCTTC.

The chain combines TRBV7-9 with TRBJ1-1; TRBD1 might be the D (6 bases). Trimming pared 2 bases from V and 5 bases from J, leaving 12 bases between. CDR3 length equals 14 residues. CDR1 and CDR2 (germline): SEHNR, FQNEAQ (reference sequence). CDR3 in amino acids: CASSLLGGRTEAFF. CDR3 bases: TGTGCCAGCAGCTTACTGGGGGGCAGGACTGAAGCTTTCTTT.

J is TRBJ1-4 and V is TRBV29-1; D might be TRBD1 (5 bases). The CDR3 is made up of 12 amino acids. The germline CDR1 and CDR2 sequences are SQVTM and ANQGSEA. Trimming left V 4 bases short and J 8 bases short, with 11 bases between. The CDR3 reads CSVARGGEKLFF. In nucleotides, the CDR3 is TGCAGCGTTGCTCGGGGCGGCGAAAAACTGTTTTTT.

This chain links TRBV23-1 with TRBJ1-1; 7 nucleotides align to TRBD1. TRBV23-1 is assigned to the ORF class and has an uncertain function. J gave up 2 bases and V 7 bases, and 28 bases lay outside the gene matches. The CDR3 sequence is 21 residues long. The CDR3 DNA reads TGCGCCAGCACCCTTAAAGTCGATAGGTTCCAGGACAGGACGAGTAACACTGAAGCTTTCTTT. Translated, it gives CASTLKVDRFQDRTSNTEAFF.

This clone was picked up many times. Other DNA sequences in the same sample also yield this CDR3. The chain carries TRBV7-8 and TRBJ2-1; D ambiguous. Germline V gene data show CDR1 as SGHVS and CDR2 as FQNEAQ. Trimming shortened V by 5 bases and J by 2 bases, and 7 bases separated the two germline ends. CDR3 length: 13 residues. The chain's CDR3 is CASSLAPYNEQFF. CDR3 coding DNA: TGTGCCAGCAGCCTCGCCCCCTACAATGAGCAGTTCTTC.